This TCR beta chain was recorded in a study of blood T cell repertoires in COVID-19. The wider study: Acute and convalescent COVID-19 samples came from the United States, Italy and Spain. In each case, the material was cDNA or gDNA derived from T cells, B-cell-depleted T cells, or PBMCs.

Source study methods: Counts of nucleated cells, estimated from reference gene primer amplification, were obtained. Generated by immunoSEQ multiplex PCR, the TCRdb table keeps only in-frame clones and is missing some. The D gene and trimming were derived from the DNA, and the V and J assignments and clone size from that table. The sample lists fewer than 35,000 clones; more than 85% were seen once. V shed 4 bases, J shed 4 bases, and the junction held 8 bases outside the gene matches. Germline V gives CDR1 MNHEY, CDR2 SVGAGI. The CDR3 consists of 15 residues. Sequenced sample: peripheral blood. This receptor was identified in a woman older than 75 with active or convalescent COVID-19. The chain joins TRBV6-5 to TRBJ1-2; 8 nucleotides align to TRBD1. The CDR3 DNA is TGTGCCAGCAGTTCCCAAGGACAGGGAAGCTATGGCTACACCTTC. Translation gives CASSSQGQGSYGYTF.